This T cell receptor beta chain was identified in a study of metastatic and nonmetastatic thyroid tumors. The germline gives CDR1 MDHEN, CDR2 SYDVKM. V gave up 2 bases and J gave up 19 bases, with 15 bases separating them. This CDR3 spans 12 amino acids. TCRdb re-clonotyped the PCR reads through MiXCR. The table includes around 64,000 clones, 4% to 4.5% detected once. Treatment of any kind had been given to no patient before thyroid surgery. The specimen sequenced was blood. This clonotype originated in a female donor with papillary thyroid cancer or a benign thyroid nodule (not recorded which). Some clones in this sample may be carry-over from other donors' samples. V and J are TRBV28 and TRBJ1-6; no firm D call. The CDR3 DNA reads TGTGCCAGCAGTTTAGGACCGACCAAGATGCACTTT. It yields the protein CASSLGPTKMHF.